This record covers a single T cell receptor beta chain. Antigen: not known. The data derive from a study of cytomegalovirus exposure and HLA in healthy donors. Whole-study findings and limits: The authors confirmed in vitro that three CMV-associated chains were specific for CMV antigens.

PCR employed 60 Vbeta and 13 Jbeta primers. Sequenced by immunoSEQ multiplex PCR; TCRdb stores in-frame clones only, minus some. The repertoire holds some 170,000 clones, roughly 76% seen once, with over 1.2% in the top ten. While unrecorded immune exposures were likely, the donors were nominally healthy when sampled. V was pared by 8 bases and J by 5 bases, with 8 bases of the junction left unmatched. The V gene's germline CDR1 is GTSNPN and CDR2 SVGIG (reference sequence). The CDR3 covers 13 residues. Material: PBMCs. This TCR was recovered from a man aged 60 to 69 in good health and CMV-seronegative. This chain uses TRBV30 with TRBJ1-2; 10 bases are shared with TRBD1. CDR3 loop: CARTWDRGYGYTF. CDR3 DNA: TGTGCCCGGACCTGGGACAGGGGATATGGCTACACCTTC.